A single sample gave rise to the 21 T cell receptor beta chains below, sequenced in a study of blood T cell repertoires in COVID-19 (dated by TCRdb to 2018 to 2021). The library was obtained by the immunoSEQ multiplex PCR assay. TCRdb retrieved this table from immuneACCESS and kept in-frame rearrangements only. Not all clones are present; in checked studies, unresolved V genes account for under half, and no reason is known for the remainder. The sample table records some 160,000 clones; just over 90% of these occur just once. The ten most abundant clones make up around 5.1% of the sample. Sequenced sample: peripheral blood. The origin of the receptors is a man between 18 and 35 years old with COVID-19, enrolled during active disease.

The chain uses TRBV30 and TRBJ1-1; D is perhaps TRBD1 (6 bases). Per germline, CDR1 GTSNPN and CDR2 SVGIG (reference sequence). Trimming took 4 bases from V and 0 from J, leaving 9 bases between them. The CDR3 spans 13 residues. Here the CDR3 DNA reads TGTGCCTGGAAAAGACAGGTGAACACTGAAGCTTTCTTT. This sequence encodes CAWKRQVNTEAFF.

This clone showed up just once. V usage is TRBV7-2 and J usage is TRBJ1-2; D is possibly TRBD1 (5 bases). This CDR3 spans 14 amino acids. Germline CDR1 is SGHTA and CDR2 is FQGNSA. V was cut by 7 bases and J by 1 base, with 13 bases left in between. The DNA for the CDR3 is TGTGCCAGCAACAATAGACAGATTAACTATGGCTACACCTTC. Protein: CASNNRQINYGYTF.

This chain links TRBV5-4 with TRBJ1-2, with 9 bases identical to TRBD1. Per the germline V gene, CDR1 is SGHNT and CDR2 is YYREEE (reference sequence). The CDR3 has 16 residues. V lost 5 bases and J lost 0; bases outside the gene matches: 8. The CDR3: CASRKMGQGSNYGYTF. CDR3 nucleotide sequence: TGTGCCAGCAGAAAAATGGGACAGGGATCTAACTATGGCTACACCTTC.

This rearrangement joins TRBV2 to TRBJ2-3; a weak D match, TRBD1 (6 bases). The CDR3 is made up of 15 amino acids. V dropped 7 bases and J dropped 0 bases, with 14 bases sitting between them. Germline V gives CDR1 SNHLY, CDR2 FYNNEI. The CDR3 bases are TGTGCCAGCATCCGCCCAGGGGCTAGCACAGATACGCAGTATTTT. This gives the protein CASIRPGASTDTQYF. Together with reference TRBV2 and TRBJ2-3, the CDR3 gives the full variable domain: EPEVTQTPSHQVTQMGQEVILRCVPISNHLYFYWYRQILGQKVEFLVSFYNNEISEKSEIFDDQFSVERPDGSNFTLKIRSTKLEDSAMYFCASIRPGASTDTQYFGPGTRLTVL.

The V and J genes are TRBV11-2 and TRBJ1-1, with a weak D call TRBD1 (5 bases). V was shortened by 6 bases and J by 2 bases, with 10 bases between the two germline ends. The CDR3 runs to 13 residues. Germline V gives CDR1 SGHAT, CDR2 FQNNGV. CDR3 sequence reads: CASSATENTEAFF. The DNA for the CDR3 is TGTGCCAGCAGTGCGACAGAAAACACTGAAGCTTTCTTT.

The chain is built from TRBV19 and TRBJ1-2, with 7 bases that match TRBD1. The V gene's germline CDR1 is LNHDA and CDR2 SQIVND (reference sequence). The CDR3 covers 15 residues. After removal of 7 bases from V and 7 bases from J, the junction contained 15 bases not matched to a gene. CDR3 sequence (DNA): TGTGCCAGTACTCGAGGGGACAGCCGGGAGATTGGCTACACCTTC. Residues: CASTRGDSREIGYTF.

This chain joins TRBV9 and TRBJ1-2, with TRBD1 matching over 9 bases. Per the germline V gene, CDR1 is SGDLS and CDR2 is YYNGEE. The CDR3 is 14 amino acids. With V trimmed by 0 bases and J by 6 bases, 3 bases remained unmatched. In DNA form, the CDR3 reads TGTGCCAGCAGCGTAGGACAGGGGGACGATGGCTACACCTTC. Protein: CASSVGQGDDGYTF.

The chain combines TRBV27 with TRBJ2-2; 7 bases agree with TRBD2. Trimming cost V 1 base and J 4 bases; bases outside gene matches: 6. The CDR3 extends over 16 amino acids. Germline loops: CDR1 MNHEY, CDR2 SMNVEV (reference sequence). The CDR3 spells CASSLWGGPGTGELFF. CDR3 DNA: TGTGCCAGCAGTTTATGGGGAGGGCCGGGCACCGGGGAGCTGTTTTTT.

This chain connects TRBV9 to TRBJ2-1; 11 positions agree with TRBD2. CDR3 length: 17 residues. Looked up from germline, CDR1 is SGDLS and CDR2 is YYNGEE. The V segment lost 5 bases and the J segment 4 bases; nucleotides outside the gene matches: 11. In nucleotides, the CDR3 is TGTGCCAGCAGTGAGACAGCACGACTAGCGGGATACAATGAGCAGTTCTTC. It encodes CASSETARLAGYNEQFF.

This chain links TRBV28 with TRBJ1-4; tentative D call: TRBD1 (6 bases). V lost 11 bases, J lost 8 bases, and 21 bases lay in between. The CDR3 sequence is 14 residues long. The germline gives CDR1 MDHEN, CDR2 SYDVKM. The CDR3 region has the DNA TGTGCCTCAGGGGCACCAGGATCCGGCGAAAAACTGTTTTTT. Protein product: CASGAPGSGEKLFF.

This clone was observed once. CDR3 loop: CASSLHGLAGDSEQYF. The DNA of the CDR3 is TGTGCCAGCAGCTTACACGGACTAGCGGGAGATAGCGAGCAGTACTTC. J is TRBJ2-7 and V is TRBV7-8; 13 bases align to TRBD2. The CDR3 is made up of 16 amino acids. Germline CDR1 is SGHVS and CDR2 is FQNEAQ. The V and J ends lost 2 bases and 6 bases, in that order; junction bases with no gene match: 7.

This clone has just a few counts. One end of the junction varies from germline; a read error may be responsible. V and J are TRBV27 and TRBJ1-4; weak D call: TRBD1 (6 bases). Germline V CDR1 and CDR2: MNHEY, SMNVEV (reference sequence). This CDR3 has 18 residues. CDR3 nucleotides: TGTGCCAGCGGGAAGACAGGTTATAATCAAATAGTAAATGAAAAACTGCTTTTT. This gives the protein CASGKTGYNQIVNEKLLF.

In DNA, the CDR3 is TGTGCCAGCAGCGTAAAATCGGCGGGGACAGGGCCCTTCGAGCAGTACTTC. Translating it yields CASSVKSAGTGPFEQYF. The chain employs TRBV11-2 and TRBJ2-7, with TRBD1 matching over 9 bases. Germline values: CDR1 SGHAT, CDR2 FQNNGV. This CDR3 region has 17 residues. The trim removed 5 bases at V and 6 bases at J, leaving 17 bases unmatched.

The chain employs TRBV27 and TRBJ1-6; D possibly corresponds to TRBD1 (6 bases). This CDR3 region has 14 residues. V was cut by 6 bases and J by 8 bases, with 14 bases left in between. Per the germline V gene, CDR1 is MNHEY and CDR2 is SMNVEV (reference sequence). The CDR3 here is CASSGQSRDSPLHF. CDR3 sequence (DNA): TGTGCCAGCAGCGGACAGAGCCGGGATTCACCCCTCCACTTT.

The rearrangement uses TRBV28 and TRBJ2-7; the D gene is possibly TRBD1 (6 bases). CDR1 and CDR2 from the germline V gene are MDHEN and SYDVKM. The CDR3 spans 14 residues. V was shortened by 7 bases and J by 9 bases, with 22 bases between the two germline ends. CDR3 nucleotides: TGTGCCAGCAATACAGGACAGACCTACGAGCGGCAGTACTTC. Its translation: CASNTGQTYERQYF.

The chain recombines TRBV5-1 with TRBJ1-1; 9 nucleotides line up with TRBD1. Germline V lookup: CDR1 SGHRS, CDR2 YFSETQ. The CDR3 covers 17 residues. V lost 0 bases to trimming and J lost 11 bases; unmatched junction nucleotides: 17. CDR3 DNA sequence: TGCGCCAGCAGCTTGGCGGGGGACAGGGCTTCTCCCGAAGCGGCTTTCTTT. As protein: CASSLAGDRASPEAAFF.

The rearrangement joins TRBV30 to TRBJ1-2; D is undetermined. Trimming removed 3 bases from V and 0 bases from J, with 5 bases in between. Germline-derived CDR1 and CDR2 are GTSNPN and SVGIG (reference sequence). The length of the CDR3 is 12 residues. The CDR3 bases are TGTGCCTGGAGCGGGGCTAACTATGGCTACACCTTC. This sequence encodes CAWSGANYGYTF.

The rearrangement joins TRBV7-9 to TRBJ1-2, with D perhaps matching TRBD1 (5 bases). There are 13 residues in the CDR3. In germline, CDR1 is SEHNR, CDR2 FQNEAQ (reference sequence). Trimming removed 4 bases at V and 5 bases at J, with 11 bases between. The CDR3 loop reads CASSSPGGYGYTF. CDR3 bases: TGTGCCAGCAGCTCTCCGGGGGGGTATGGCTACACCTTC.

This chain joins TRBV7-2 and TRBJ2-1; D remains ambiguous. Trimming shortened V by 2 bases and J by 10 bases, and 15 bases separated the two germline ends. Germline V gene data show CDR1 as SGHTA and CDR2 as FQGNSA. The CDR3 has 14 amino acids. This CDR3 is CASSLTLFRAEQFF. The DNA for the CDR3 is TGTGCCAGCAGCTTAACCCTTTTCCGAGCGGAGCAGTTCTTC. Variable domain in full (rest from reference TRBV7-2 and TRBJ2-1): GAGVSQSPSNKVTEKGKDVELRCDPISGHTALYWYRQSLGQGLEFLIYFQGNSAPDKSGLPSDRFSAERTGGSVSTLTIQRTQQEDSAVYLCASSLTLFRAEQFFGPGTRLTVL.

V gene TRBV7-7 combines with J gene TRBJ2-2; TRBD2 agrees at 7 bases. CDR3 size: 14 residues. V dropped 3 bases and J dropped 8; count of bases not matched to a gene: 6. Germline CDR1 is SSHAT and CDR2 is FNYEAQ (reference sequence). This CDR3 reads CASSFRLAKGELFF. The CDR3 nucleotides read TGTGCCAGCAGCTTTCGACTAGCAAAAGGGGAGCTGTTTTTT.

The rearrangement joins TRBV29-1 to TRBJ2-7, with TRBD1 identical over 7 bases. V lost 6 bases to trimming and J lost 2 bases; unmatched junction nucleotides: 7. Germline CDR1 SQVTM, CDR2 ANQGSEA. The CDR3 length is 13 residues. CDR3 sequence reads: CSVMDRQTYEQYF. The CDR3 DNA sequence: TGCAGCGTGATGGACAGGCAAACCTACGAGCAGTACTTC.